Each of the 29 T cell receptor beta chains below was sequenced from the same sample in a study of T cells in Graves' hyperthyroidism and ophthalmopathy. The TCR beta CDR3 regions underwent amplification using RNA transcripts as the source. An initial round of RT-PCR targeting the TCR CDR3 relied on the HTBI primer set. TCRdb re-called the multiplex PCR reads through MiXCR, storing one row per CDR3 protein. The sample carries about 560,000 distinct CDR3 sequences, around 15% recorded once. Sequencing was carried out using blood. All receptors derive from a woman aged 18 to 35 with Graves' hyperthyroidism.

This clonotype was seen more than once but under ten times. V is TRBV20-1 and J is TRBJ2-3; 8 bases agree with TRBD2. This CDR3 region has 15 residues. The germline V gene encodes CDR1 DFQATT and CDR2 SNEGSKA (reference sequence). V lost 6 bases, J lost 1 base, and 9 bases stayed unmatched. CDR3 DNA sequence: TGCAGTGCCCCCCTGGCGGGGGGCCGCACAGATACGCAGTATTTT. The encoded protein is CSAPLAGGRTDTQYF.

As to this clonotype: One junction end does not reproduce the germline sequence, and a read error may be involved. The chain couples TRBV10-3 to TRBJ2-5; tentative D call: TRBD1 (8 bases). The germline V gene has CDR1 ENHRY and CDR2 SYGVKD. There are 14 residues in the CDR3. The CDR3 region has the DNA TGTGCCATCAGACAGACAGGGGCGGGAGAGACCCGGTACTTC. Its protein is CAIRQTGAGETRYF.

The rearrangement uses TRBV14 and TRBJ2-4, with 10 positions matching TRBD1. CDR3 length: 17 amino acids. From germline, CDR1 is SGHDN and CDR2 FVKESK. V lost 3 bases and J lost 1; bases outside the gene matches: 6. CDR3 loop: CASSHNRQGAAKNIQYF. In DNA, the CDR3 is TGTGCCAGCAGCCATAATAGACAGGGGGCGGCCAAAAACATTCAGTACTTC.

This clonotype was seen ten or more times. The rearrangement uses TRBV7-9 and TRBJ1-1; D is perhaps TRBD1 (5 bases). This CDR3 region has 18 residues. Germline lookup yields CDR1 SEHNR and CDR2 FQNEAQ (reference sequence). Trimming took 7 bases from V and 0 from J, leaving 24 bases between them. This chain's CDR3 is CASTQKRRNGTVNTEAFF. CDR3 sequence (DNA): TGTGCCAGCACCCAAAAAAGGAGAAACGGGACGGTGAACACTGAAGCTTTCTTT.

This clonotype has just a few counts. This chain uses TRBV25-1 with TRBJ2-5; 9 bases are shared with TRBD1. The J segment lost 6 bases and the V segment lost 1 base, leaving 9 bases of the junction unmatched. CDR3 length: 16 amino acids. Germline loops: CDR1 MGHDK, CDR2 SYGVNS. CDR3 in DNA: TGTGCCAGCAGTGAATTGGGAACAGGGGGCGCAAAGACCCAGTACTTC. Its translation is CASSELGTGGAKTQYF.

This clonotype was detected many times. This chain links TRBV12-3 or TRBV12-4 with TRBJ1-5, with D perhaps TRBD1 (6 bases). The CDR3 has 16 residues. Trimming removed 6 bases at V and 0 bases at J, with 15 bases between. The CDR3 here is CASSPGTFDSNQPQHF. The CDR3 DNA is TGTGCCAGCAGCCCTGGGACATTCGATAGCAATCAGCCCCAGCATTTT.

The rearrangement joins TRBV20-1 to TRBJ2-4; 9 bases are a match to TRBD2. The V gene's germline CDR1 is DFQATT and CDR2 SNEGSKA (reference sequence). This CDR3 has 11 amino acids. After removal of 7 bases from V and 7 bases from J, the junction contained 2 bases not matched to a gene. Written as DNA, the CDR3 is TGCAGTGTAGCGGGAGCCAACATTCAGTACTTC. It translates to CSVAGANIQYF.

In its sample, this clonotype was seen many times. V is TRBV11-2 and J is TRBJ2-1; tentatively, D is TRBD1 or TRBD2 (6 bases each). V lost 5 bases and J 4 bases, leaving 15 bases between the germline ends. Germline loops: CDR1 SGHAT, CDR2 FQNNGV. The CDR3 spans 15 residues. CDR3 sequence reads: CASSRLGGPYNEQFF. DNA of the CDR3: TGTGCCAGCAGCCGGCTAGGGGGGCCGTACAATGAGCAGTTCTTC.

This clonotype was picked up a small number of times. The gene calls are TRBV20-1 and TRBJ2-1, with D hard to call. The V end lost 0 bases, the J end lost 0 bases, and 9 bases lay between the germline ends. Germline V CDR1 and CDR2: DFQATT, SNEGSKA (reference sequence). There are 15 residues in the CDR3. In DNA form, the CDR3 reads TGCAGTGCTAGAGACACGGGTATCTCCTACAATGAGCAGTTCTTC. It codes for CSARDTGISYNEQFF.

This clonotype was seen a handful of times. The CDR3 is CASNLPLQRGAQGPGELFF. In nucleotides, the CDR3 is TGTGCCAGCAACCTACCGCTGCAGCGGGGGGCACAAGGTCCCGGGGAGCTGTTTTTT. The chain is built from TRBV6-2 or TRBV6-3 and TRBJ2-2, with TRBD2 identical over 9 bases. The CDR3 is made up of 19 amino acids. V dropped 7 bases and J dropped 6; count of bases not matched to a gene: 21. Germline CDR1 is MNHEY and CDR2 is SVGEGT.

This rearrangement joins TRBV7-2 to TRBJ2-5; D uncertain. The CDR3 runs 15 residues. The V and J ends lost 4 bases and 2 bases respectively, with 14 bases between them. Germline CDR1 SGHTA, CDR2 FQGNSA. CDR3 protein: CASSSSSGPQETQYF. CDR3 DNA sequence: TGTGCCAGCAGCTCAAGCAGTGGCCCTCAAGAGACCCAGTACTTC.

This clonotype was observed many times. V is TRBV7-2 and J is TRBJ1-1, with D unclear. The CDR3 length is 14 residues. V was shortened by 7 bases and J by 0 bases, with 12 bases between the two germline ends. From germline, CDR1 is SGHTA and CDR2 FQGNSA. This chain's CDR3 is CASTPRSLNTEAFF. The CDR3 nucleotides read TGTGCCAGCACCCCGAGGAGTTTGAACACTGAAGCTTTCTTT.

This clonotype showed up many times. This sequence joins TRBV28 and TRBJ1-6, with 10 bases fitting TRBD1. The ends lost 2 bases at V and 4 bases at J; junction bases unmatched: 8. The CDR3 is made up of 18 amino acids. Germline CDR1 and CDR2: MDHEN and SYDVKM. CDR3: CASSLPPGTGEYNSPLHF. As DNA, the CDR3 is TGTGCCAGCAGTTTACCCCCGGGGACAGGGGAGTATAATTCACCCCTCCACTTT.

Many counts were recorded for this clonotype. V gene TRBV30 combines with J gene TRBJ1-2, with 11 bases fitting TRBD1. Germline V gene sequence: CDR1 GTSNPN, CDR2 SVGIG (reference sequence). V shed 3 bases, J shed 8 bases, and the junction held 5 bases outside the gene matches. The CDR3 contains 13 residues. The chain's CDR3 is CAWRGTGGEGYTF. CDR3 sequence (DNA): TGTGCCTGGAGGGGGACAGGGGGGGAGGGCTACACCTTC.

Details on this clonotype: A much larger clone differs from this one at a single base, so this may be a read error. The J gene is TRBJ2-1, the V gene TRBV5-1; 11 bases align to TRBD2. The CDR3 contains 19 residues. The V gene's germline CDR1 is SGHRS and CDR2 YFSETQ. CDR3 bases: TGCGCCAGCAGCTCCCCGCCTAGCGGGGGGCGTAACGGACACAATGAGCATTTCTTC. Amino acid sequence: CASSSPPSGGRNGHNEHFF. The whole variable domain, remainder taken from reference TRBV5-1 and TRBJ2-1, is KAGVTQTPRYLIKTRGQQVTLSCSPISGHRSVSWYQQTPGQGLQFLFEYFSETQRNKGNFPGRFSGRQFSNSRSEMNVSTLELGDSALYLCASSSPPSGGRNGHNEHFFGPGTRLTVL.

This clonotype was observed a handful of times. V gene TRBV25-1 combines with J gene TRBJ1-4; 8 bases line up with TRBD1. This CDR3 has 16 residues. Germline loops: CDR1 MGHDK, CDR2 SYGVNS. With 5 bases clipped from V and 8 bases from J, the junction kept 13 bases outside the gene matches. The CDR3 loop is CASSTHLQGAREKLFF. CDR3 in DNA: TGTGCCAGCAGTACACATCTCCAGGGGGCGCGGGAAAAACTGTTTTTT.

There are a few counts of this clonotype. The chain combines TRBV12-3 or TRBV12-4 with TRBJ2-3; no reliable D call. The ends were cut back, 3 bases at V and 4 bases at J, with 8 bases in the middle. The CDR3 runs 13 residues. Here the CDR3 reads CASSFSRPDTQYF. The CDR3 DNA sequence: TGTGCCAGCAGTTTTAGTCGGCCAGATACGCAGTATTTT.

DNA for the CDR3: TGCGCCAGCAGCCAAGGTTGGCTAGCGCCCTACAATGAGCAGTTCTTC. Protein product: CASSQGWLAPYNEQFF. The rearrangement uses TRBV4-1 and TRBJ2-1; D may be TRBD2 (6 bases). Germline CDR1 MGHRA, CDR2 YSYEKL. V dropped 1 base and J dropped 2 bases, with 12 bases sitting between them. The CDR3 extends over 16 amino acids.

A note on this clonotype: It may be a read error: a sequence one base away is much more abundant. As the CDR3 is not closed by the conserved phenylalanine or tryptophan, this likely results from a read error. The CDR3 reads CASSRSVNTEAFL. CDR3 bases: TGTGCCAGCAGTAGGTCGGTGAACACTGAAGCTTTCTTG. This sequence joins TRBV27 and TRBJ1-1; unclear D gene. Trimming stripped 5 bases from V and 0 bases from J, with 7 bases between. CDR1 MNHEY and CDR2 SMNVEV come from the germline V gene (reference sequence). This CDR3 comprises 13 residues.

This clonotype was recorded many times. The gene calls are TRBV6-1 and TRBJ2-2, with 11 bases matching TRBD2. This CDR3 spans 17 amino acids. Trimming removed 4 bases from V and 1 base from J; junction bases left unmatched: 5. Looked up from germline, CDR1 is MNHNS and CDR2 is SASEGT. CDR3 in DNA: TGTGCCAGCAGTGGAAAACTAGCGGGAGAGAACACCGGGGAGCTGTTTTTT. Its protein is CASSGKLAGENTGELFF.

This clonotype was counted at least ten times. The chain combines TRBV2 with TRBJ1-2, with 8 bases identical to TRBD1. CDR3 length: 15 amino acids. Germline V gives CDR1 SNHLY, CDR2 FYNNEI. J lost 1 base, V lost 9 bases, and 10 bases had no gene match. The CDR3 sequence: CASPTGTGFNYGYTF. Here the CDR3 DNA reads TGTGCCAGTCCGACCGGGACAGGCTTTAACTATGGCTACACCTTC.

The chain is built from TRBV10-2 and TRBJ2-1; 11 bases align to TRBD2. V dropped 2 bases and J dropped 4; count of bases not matched to a gene: 7. Germline V gene data show CDR1 as WSHSY and CDR2 as SAAADI. The CDR3 runs to 17 residues. This CDR3 reads CASSETSSGGLYNEQFF. The DNA of the CDR3 is TGCGCCAGCAGTGAGACATCTAGCGGGGGGTTATACAATGAGCAGTTCTTC.

The V call is TRBV20-1, the J call TRBJ1-5, with 7 bases matching TRBD1. The V segment lost 2 bases and the J segment 4 bases; nucleotides outside the gene matches: 5. Germline CDR1 and CDR2: DFQATT and SNEGSKA (reference sequence). The CDR3 has 14 amino acids. CDR3 nucleotide sequence: TGCAGTGCTAGAACGACAGGGAGGAATCAGCCCCAGCATTTT. Translated: CSARTTGRNQPQHF.

The V gene is TRBV18, the J gene TRBJ2-1; 8 bases are a match to TRBD2. The CDR3 is 16 amino acids. Germline lookup yields CDR1 KGHSH and CDR2 LQKENI. V shed 1 base, J shed 7 bases, and the junction held 9 bases outside the gene matches. The DNA for the CDR3 is TGTGCCAGCTCACCACGTAGCCTAGCGGGCCTTAATGAGCAGTTCTTC. Its protein is CASSPRSLAGLNEQFF. Variable domain in full (rest from reference TRBV18 and TRBJ2-1): NAGVMQNPRHLVRRRGQEARLRCSPMKGHSHVYWYRQLPEEGLKFMVYLQKENIIDESGMPKERFSAEFPKEGPSILRIQQVVRGDSAAYFCASSPRSLAGLNEQFFGPGTRLTVL.

There are many counts of this clonotype. The chain links TRBV28 to TRBJ1-5; possibly TRBD1 for D (5 bases). Germline V gene sequence: CDR1 MDHEN, CDR2 SYDVKM. The length of the CDR3 is 14 residues. Trimming took 8 bases from V and 6 from J, leaving 17 bases between them. CDR3 in DNA: TGTGCCAGCGGGGGGGGTTCTAAGGGTCAGCCCCAGCATTTT. Translation gives CASGGGSKGQPQHF.

Many counts were recorded for this clonotype. V usage is TRBV20-1 and J usage is TRBJ2-7; 7 positions match TRBD2. Germline CDR1 reads DFQATT; CDR2 reads SNEGSKA (reference sequence). This CDR3 is 13 amino acids long. J gave up 2 bases and V 6 bases, and 7 bases lay outside the gene matches. The chain's CDR3 is CSAILASPYEQYF. The DNA for the CDR3 is TGCAGTGCCATACTAGCGAGCCCCTACGAGCAGTACTTC.

The sample holds many counts of this clonotype. The gene calls are TRBV12-3 or TRBV12-4 and TRBJ2-3; the match to TRBD2 covers 10 bases. This CDR3 comprises 16 residues. Unmatched junction bases numbered 6, after V lost 5 bases and J lost 1 base. The CDR3 loop is CASSPSGRAGTDTQYF. The CDR3 DNA follows: TGTGCCAGCAGTCCCAGCGGGAGGGCAGGCACAGATACGCAGTATTTT.

This clonotype was seen repeatedly, ten times or more. This rearrangement joins TRBV12-3 or TRBV12-4 to TRBJ1-1, with TRBD1 matching 7 bases. The CDR3 runs 16 residues. V lost 3 bases, J lost 3 bases, and 10 bases stayed unmatched. The DNA of the CDR3 is TGTGCCAGCAGTTTGGATAAGGGGGCGGTGGACACTGAAGCTTTCTTT. Translated, it gives CASSLDKGAVDTEAFF.

This clonotype was observed many times. The chain carries TRBV28 and TRBJ2-3, with 11 bases matching TRBD2. With V trimmed by 8 bases and J by 2 bases, 12 bases remained unmatched. Germline V gives CDR1 MDHEN, CDR2 SYDVKM. The CDR3 is 17 residues long. For the CDR3, the DNA is TGTGCCAGCGCCCTGGCCGGGACTAGCGGTTTCACAGATACGCAGTATTTT. Encoded protein: CASALAGTSGFTDTQYF.